This T cell receptor (beta chain) is drawn from a study of spatial heterogeneity in lung cancer. TCRdb recomputed calls from the 5' RACE reads with MiXCR, one row per CDR3 protein. This repertoire shows 48,000 or so distinct CDR3 sequences, around 5.2% found once; its top ten account for around 10%. Broader study findings: Among blood samples, ubiquitous expanded tumor TCRs appeared more at resection than at follow-up.

Trimming cost V 4 bases and J 0 bases, with 13 bases left between them. Germline V gene sequence: CDR1 SQVTM, CDR2 ANQGSEA. This CDR3 spans 14 amino acids. There are many counts of this clonotype. Its specificity is not known. Time point defined: sample taken at primary tumor resection. Material for sequencing was whole RNA from tumor, nontumor lung or frozen PBMC, left unsorted. The chain joins TRBV29-1 to TRBJ2-7; D not certain. The material was PBMCs, obtained at surgery. The clonotype originates from a male donor with early-stage non-small cell lung cancer. The chain's CDR3 is CSVGLWDLSYEQYF. DNA of the CDR3: TGCAGCGTTGGGTTATGGGATCTCTCCTACGAGCAGTACTTC.